The clone carrying this T cell receptor (beta chain) was observed many times. Its specificity is not known. Germline loops: CDR1 MNHNY, CDR2 SVGAGI (reference sequence). The CDR3 sequence is 14 residues long. The V and J ends lost 8 bases and 8 bases, in that order; junction bases with no gene match: 5. Researchers took RNA transcripts and amplified the TCR beta CDR3 regions from them. Primed by the HTBI set, a first-round RT-PCR was run on the TCR CDR3. TCRdb fed the multiplex PCR reads into MiXCR, producing one record per CDR3 protein. The data contain 89,000 or so distinct CDR3 sequences, roughly 39% of them singletons. This specimen comes from a study of T cells in Graves' hyperthyroidism and ophthalmopathy. Study-level points and caveats: Prediction of ophthalmopathy progression came a median about 6 months pre-onset. In blood, most of the thyroid clonotypes expanded above 0.001 were also present.

Among the patients, aged 18 to 65, hyperthyroidism was newly diagnosed and had lasted under 2 months. The diagnoses drew upon clinical symptoms, serum thyroxine and TRAb, thyroid ultrasound and orbital computed tomography. The specimen was peripheral blood or thyroid tissue (not recorded which). The receptor comes from a woman aged 25 to 39 with Graves' hyperthyroidism. This chain joins TRBV6-6 and TRBJ2-2, with 13 bases that match TRBD2. The CDR3 here is CASLTSGRLGELFF. As DNA, the CDR3 is TGTGCCAGCCTGACTAGCGGGAGGTTAGGGGAGCTGTTTTTT.